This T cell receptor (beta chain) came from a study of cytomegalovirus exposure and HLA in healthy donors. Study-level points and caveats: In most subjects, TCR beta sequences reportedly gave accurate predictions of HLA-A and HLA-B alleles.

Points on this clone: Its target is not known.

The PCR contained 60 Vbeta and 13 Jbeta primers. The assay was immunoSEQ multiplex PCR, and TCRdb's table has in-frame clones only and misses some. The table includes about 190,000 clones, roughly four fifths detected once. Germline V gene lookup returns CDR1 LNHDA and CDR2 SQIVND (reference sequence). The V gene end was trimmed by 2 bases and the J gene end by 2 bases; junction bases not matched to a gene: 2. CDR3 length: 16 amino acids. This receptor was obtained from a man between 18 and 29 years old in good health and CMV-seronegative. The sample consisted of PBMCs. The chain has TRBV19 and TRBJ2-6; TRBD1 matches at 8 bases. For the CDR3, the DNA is TGTGCCAGTAGTATAAGGACAGGGACTGGGGCCAACGTCCTGACTTTC. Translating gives CASSIRTGTGANVLTF.